Below are 28 T cell receptor beta chains sequenced from a single sample in a study of OX40 agonist ivuxolimab in advanced cancers. Clones were read by immunoSEQ multiplex PCR, and TCRdb kept only the in-frame ones, dropping some. The sample lists about 77,000 clones, 87% occurring once. The source was CD4+ or CD8+ T cells sorted from blood, collected in a trial of the OX40 agonist ivuxolimab. All receptors derive from an adult with an advanced solid tumor such as melanoma, head and neck, liver or kidney cancer.

This chain uses TRBV27 with TRBJ1-3; no firm D call. V lost 4 bases and J lost 4, with 8 bases in between. CDR3 size: 13 residues. CDR1 is MNHEY and CDR2 is SMNVEV in the germline V gene (reference sequence). CDR3 DNA sequence: TGTGCCAGCAGTTACACAGCGGGAAACACCATATATTTT. It encodes CASSYTAGNTIYF.

This clone was observed a handful of times. This sequence joins TRBV9 and TRBJ1-2; TRBD1 matches at 10 bases. In germline, CDR1 is SGDLS, CDR2 YYNGEE. The CDR3 covers 16 residues. Trimming cost V 0 bases and J 4 bases; bases outside gene matches: 6. In DNA, the CDR3 is TGTGCCAGCAGCGTAGGTGGGACAGGGGATCGCTATGGCTACACCTTC. Its translation: CASSVGGTGDRYGYTF.

In this sample, this clone turned up once. CDR3 sequence reads: CASSLDRVRGYEQYF. The CDR3 nucleotides read TGTGCCAGCAGCTTAGACAGGGTCCGAGGGTACGAGCAGTACTTC. J is TRBJ2-7 and V is TRBV11-2; the D gene could be TRBD1 or TRBD2 (5 bases each). Trimming pared 0 bases from V and 4 bases from J, leaving 13 bases between. This CDR3 comprises 15 residues. Germline loops: CDR1 SGHAT, CDR2 FQNNGV.

The chain uses TRBV5-1 and TRBJ1-6; no clear D. The CDR3 runs to 13 residues. The germline CDR1 and CDR2 sequences are SGHRS and YFSETQ. V lost 1 base to trimming and J lost 8 bases, with 7 bases between them. In nucleotides, the CDR3 is TGCGCCAGCAGCTTGAAGGTTGATTCACCCCTCCACTTT. Encoded protein: CASSLKVDSPLHF.

The rearrangement uses TRBV5-6 and TRBJ1-2, with TRBD1 as a possible D gene (6 bases). Germline CDR1 and CDR2: SGHDT and YYEEEE. CDR3 length: 14 residues. Trimming cost V 5 bases and J 3 bases, with 14 bases left between them. The CDR3 reads CASSPSGGDYGYTF. The CDR3 region has the DNA TGTGCCAGCAGTCCCTCGGGGGGCGACTATGGCTACACCTTC.

In regard to this clone: Germline and junction disagree at one end, which may indicate a read error. V is TRBV6-1 and J is TRBJ1-5; D possibly corresponds to TRBD1 (6 bases). The CDR3 is made up of 17 amino acids. Germline values: CDR1 MNHNS, CDR2 SASEGT. CDR3 in amino acids: CVSSEVKGGLSNQPQHF. CDR3 coding DNA: TGTGTCAGCAGTGAAGTTAAGGGGGGGTTAAGCAATCAGCCCCAGCATTTT.

The J gene is TRBJ1-5, the V gene TRBV9; TRBD1 might be the D (6 bases). The V gene lost 2 bases and the J gene lost 2 bases, with 11 bases spanning the gap. This CDR3 is built from 15 residues. Germline CDR1 and CDR2: SGDLS and YYNGEE. CDR3 DNA: TGTGCCAGCAGCGTCTCGCCAGGGGGCAATCAGCCCCAGCATTTT. Amino acids: CASSVSPGGNQPQHF. The entire variable domain, with the rest obtained from reference TRBV9 and TRBJ1-5, is as follows: DSGVTQTPKHLITATGQRVTLRCSPRSGDLSVYWYQQSLDQGLQFLIQYYNGEERAKGNILERFSAQQFPDLHSELNLSSLELGDSALYFCASSVSPGGNQPQHFGDGTRLSIL.

To note about this clone: At one end the junction does not follow the germline gene, possibly because of a read error. The CDR3: CASRLGQKTNYGYTF. CDR3 sequence (DNA): TGTGCCAGCAGGTTGGGACAGAAGACTAACTATGGCTACACCTTC. The V and J genes are TRBV5-4 and TRBJ1-2; 7 bases map to TRBD1. This CDR3 has 15 residues. Germline CDR1 is SGHNT and CDR2 is YYREEE (reference sequence).

The chain joins TRBV9 to TRBJ2-5, with TRBD1 identical over 9 bases. V shed 0 bases, J shed 5 bases, and the junction held 11 bases outside the gene matches. Germline V gene data show CDR1 as SGDLS and CDR2 as YYNGEE. CDR3 size: 17 residues. The CDR3 sequence is CASSVALDRGYQETQYF. In DNA, the CDR3 is TGTGCCAGCAGCGTAGCTTTGGACAGGGGTTATCAGGAGACCCAGTACTTC.

The chain joins TRBV5-4 to TRBJ2-7; the match to TRBD1 covers 7 bases. The V segment lost 1 base and the J segment 6 bases; nucleotides outside the gene matches: 10. The CDR3 loop spans 15 amino acids. Germline V gives CDR1 SGHNT, CDR2 YYREEE (reference sequence). The CDR3 reads CASSLRTGLSPEQYF. CDR3 sequence (DNA): TGTGCCAGCAGCTTGCGGACAGGCCTTTCTCCCGAGCAGTACTTC.

V is TRBV19 and J is TRBJ1-4; a possible D gene is TRBD1 (6 bases). This CDR3 has 16 amino acids. Germline lookup yields CDR1 LNHDA and CDR2 SQIVND (reference sequence). V lost 4 bases and J lost 3, with 15 bases in between. CDR3 sequence (DNA): TGTGCCAGTAGTAACCGGGGGGCAACATCTAATGAAAAACTGTTTTTT. Protein product: CASSNRGATSNEKLFF.

The CDR3 spells CASSRSSTDTQYF. CDR3 in DNA: TGTGCCAGCAGTCGAAGTAGCACAGATACGCAGTATTTT. V gene TRBV7-6 combines with J gene TRBJ2-3; D is unresolved. The CDR3 runs 13 residues. The ends were cut back, 6 bases at V and 0 bases at J, with 7 bases in the middle. Germline V gene data show CDR1 as SGHVS and CDR2 as FNYEAQ. The whole variable domain, remainder taken from reference TRBV7-6 and TRBJ2-3, is GAGVSQSPRYKVTKRGQDVALRCDPISGHVSLYWYRQALGQGPEFLTYFNYEAQQDKSGLPNDRFSAERPEGSISTLTIQRTEQRDSAMYRCASSRSSTDTQYFGPGTRLTVL.

The chain joins TRBV5-5 to TRBJ2-5; 7 bases align to TRBD1. Germline V gene sequence: CDR1 SGHKS, CDR2 YYEKEE (reference sequence). This CDR3 has 15 amino acids. J was trimmed by 4 bases and V by 0 bases; bases with no gene match: 6. The CDR3 sequence is CASSLGSAGGETQYF. The CDR3 nucleotides read TGTGCCAGCAGCTTGGGATCGGCAGGGGGAGAGACCCAGTACTTC.

The rearrangement uses TRBV5-1 and TRBJ2-6, with D hard to call. Trimming pared 5 bases from V and 1 base from J, leaving 10 bases between. Germline values: CDR1 SGHRS, CDR2 YFSETQ. The CDR3 loop spans 15 amino acids. CDR3 sequence reads: CASRDGSSGANVLTF. CDR3 sequence (DNA): TGCGCCAGCAGAGACGGATCTTCTGGGGCCAACGTCCTGACTTTC.

The chain combines TRBV9 with TRBJ1-4; D is possibly TRBD1 (5 bases). The CDR3 has 13 amino acids. CDR1 is SGDLS, CDR2 YYNGEE, per germline. V lost 7 bases and J 5 bases, leaving 12 bases between the germline ends. CDR3 residues: CASGQGGNEKLFF. The CDR3 nucleotides read TGTGCCAGCGGGCAGGGAGGAAATGAAAAACTGTTTTTT.

The chain recombines TRBV5-1 with TRBJ1-1, with 9 bases aligning to TRBD1. This CDR3 is 16 amino acids long. Germline values: CDR1 SGHRS, CDR2 YFSETQ. V lost 5 bases, J lost 0 bases, and 8 bases stayed unmatched. The CDR3 DNA is TGCGCCAGCAGTTACGGACAGGGGAGAATGAACACTGAAGCTTTCTTT. It translates to CASSYGQGRMNTEAFF.

In nucleotides, the CDR3 is TGTGCCAGCAGTTTCTCAGGGTGGGGCACTGAAGCTTTCTTT. As protein: CASSFSGWGTEAFF. V usage is TRBV27 and J usage is TRBJ1-1, with a possible D match to TRBD1 (5 bases). The CDR3 runs 14 residues. Germline V gives CDR1 MNHEY, CDR2 SMNVEV (reference sequence). The ends were cut back, 3 bases at V and 4 bases at J, with 12 bases in the middle.

The rearrangement joins TRBV7-2 to TRBJ1-4; 7 nucleotides align to TRBD1. Germline-derived CDR1 and CDR2 are SGHTA and FQGNSA. V lost 5 bases and J lost 8; bases outside the gene matches: 8. CDR3 length equals 14 residues. The CDR3 DNA is TGTGCCAGCAGCGGTACAGGGGCGGGGGAAAAACTGTTTTTT. Encoded protein: CASSGTGAGEKLFF.

The chain combines TRBV7-2 with TRBJ1-3; D is unclear. The V gene lost 6 bases and the J gene lost 4 bases, with 7 bases spanning the gap. This CDR3 is 12 amino acids long. Germline V lookup: CDR1 SGHTA, CDR2 FQGNSA. The CDR3 DNA is TGTGCCAGCAGGGACTTAGGAAACACCATATATTTT. This gives the protein CASRDLGNTIYF.

A few counts support this clone. The chain links TRBV11-2 to TRBJ1-2; no clear D gene. From germline, CDR1 is SGHAT and CDR2 FQNNGV. V was trimmed by 5 bases and J by 3 bases, leaving 10 bases between them. This CDR3 is built from 13 residues. The CDR3 is CASSPAGHYGYTF. For the CDR3, the DNA is TGTGCCAGCAGCCCCGCGGGTCACTATGGCTACACCTTC.

As to this clone: Germline is not matched at one junction end, which may reflect a read error. V usage is TRBV18 and J usage is TRBJ2-7, with D possibly TRBD1 on 6 matching bases. In germline, CDR1 is KGHSH, CDR2 LQKENI. The CDR3 is 15 amino acids. CDR3 DNA sequence: TGTGCCAGCGAAAAAGGGGGACGAGACTCCTACGGGCAGTACTTC. This gives the protein CASEKGGRDSYGQYF.

V usage is TRBV10-2 and J usage is TRBJ1-1; unclear D gene. Germline-derived CDR1 and CDR2 are WSHSY and SAAADI. The CDR3 runs 14 residues. V lost 0 bases and J lost 4, with 9 bases in between. The CDR3 is CASSESPLSTEAFF. The CDR3 DNA sequence: TGCGCCAGCAGTGAGTCCCCCTTGAGCACTGAAGCTTTCTTT.

The chain joins TRBV9 to TRBJ1-2; D unresolved. Germline V gives CDR1 SGDLS, CDR2 YYNGEE. Deletions cut 0 bases from V and 0 bases from J, with 9 bases between. The CDR3 has 15 amino acids. The CDR3 here is CASSVDWEPNYGYTF. The CDR3 DNA reads TGTGCCAGCAGCGTAGATTGGGAACCTAACTATGGCTACACCTTC.

The chain employs TRBV6-1 and TRBJ1-2, with a possible D match to TRBD1 (6 bases). Germline values: CDR1 MNHNS, CDR2 SASEGT. This CDR3 contains 13 residues. Trimming cost V 5 bases and J 4 bases, with 11 bases left between them. The DNA of the CDR3 is TGTGCCAGCAGTCGCACAGGGACCTATGGCTACACCTTC. Its protein is CASSRTGTYGYTF.

The rearrangement uses TRBV6-1 and TRBJ2-3; TRBD1 is a possible D gene (6 bases). The V end was cut by 4 bases, the J end by 6 bases, with 11 bases between. The length of the CDR3 is 13 residues. CDR1 MNHNS and CDR2 SASEGT come from the germline V gene. CDR3 amino acids: CASSGTGWDTQYF. In DNA form, the CDR3 reads TGTGCCAGCAGTGGCACAGGGTGGGATACGCAGTATTTT.

This chain uses TRBV28 with TRBJ2-7; 9 bases are shared with TRBD1. Germline CDR1 and CDR2: MDHEN and SYDVKM. The CDR3 runs 16 residues. The V segment lost 6 bases and the J segment 9 bases; nucleotides outside the gene matches: 18. In nucleotides, the CDR3 is TGTGCCAGCAGCTTGCCCGGGACAGGGAAAATAACGGGGCAGTACTTC. It encodes CASSLPGTGKITGQYF. Filled out from reference TRBV28 and TRBJ2-7, the complete variable domain reads DVKVTQSSRYLVKRTGEKVFLECVQDMDHENMFWYRQDPGLGLRLIYFSYDVKMKEKGDIPEGYSVSREKKERFSLILESASTNQTSMYLCASSLPGTGKITGQYFGPGTRLTVT.

This clone was recorded once. The chain joins TRBV30 to TRBJ2-3, with D tentatively TRBD1 or TRBD2 (5 bases each). V was cut by 7 bases and J by 0 bases, with 17 bases left in between. The CDR3 totals 15 residues. Germline lookup yields CDR1 GTSNPN and CDR2 SVGIG (reference sequence). The chain's CDR3 is CASSLRGSSTDTQYF. Written as DNA, the CDR3 is TGTGCCTCTTCACTCCGGGGCAGTAGCACAGATACGCAGTATTTT.

The gene calls are TRBV7-9 and TRBJ2-1, with D possibly TRBD1 on 5 matching bases. This CDR3 contains 15 residues. Trimming took 6 bases from V and 0 from J, leaving 12 bases between them. Germline V lookup: CDR1 SEHNR, CDR2 FQNEAQ (reference sequence). Here the CDR3 DNA reads TGTGCCAGCAGTGACAGTTTGAGCTCCTACAATGAGCAGTTCTTC. It codes for CASSDSLSSYNEQFF. Drawing the rest from reference TRBV7-9 and TRBJ2-1, the complete variable domain is DTGVSQNPRHKITKRGQNVTFRCDPISEHNRLYWYRQTLGQGPEFLTYFQNEAQLEKSRLLSDRFSAERPKGSFSTLEIQRTEQGDSAMYLCASSDSLSSYNEQFFGPGTRLTVL.